What follows is one T cell receptor beta chain and its context. The antigen it binds to is not known. Qualities for individual bases were not recorded, and no much larger clone is one base off. TCR CDR3 regions were amplified from genomic DNA by multiplex PCR using the deep immunoSEQ assay. Genomic DNA extracted from each cell subset was distributed evenly over all wells of several immunoSEQ 96-well plates, and each plate served as one replicate. For unsorted PBMC, around 300 ng of genomic DNA, equivalent to around 30,000 T cell genomes, went into each replicate PCR. Unsorted PBMC genomic DNA was sequenced across ten immunoSEQ deep assay plates. Purified libraries were measured with a Qubit 3.0 fluorometer, size-checked on a Bioanalyzer 2100, and measured again with the KAPA Library Quantification kit. Each immunoSEQ 96-well plate was sequenced on its own single-read 150-cycle Illumina NextSeq 550 flow cell. The study's processing was this. Because the immunoSEQ output held only junctional sequences and lacked quality scores, the filtering could not match the filtering applied to full-length reads. Sequences were annotated with PyIR, a Python wrapper for IgBLAST v1.9, using IMGT germline references to assign V/J genes and CDR3. Reads were removed for weak V/J assignments (E-value above 1e-6), missing CDR3, stop codons, out-of-frame junctions, or ambiguous translated residues. V3J clonotypes were defined as sequences sharing an identical inferred V gene, J gene, and CDR3 amino acid sequence. Percentage overlap between repertoires was computed as shared unique clonotypes divided by the size of the smaller repertoire. Three approaches were used to assess repertoire richness: RTK rarefaction, the Chao1 estimator, and Recon v2.1 estimates of unobserved clonotypes. TCRdb provides this immuneACCESS table in a form limited to in-frame rearrangements. Some clones are lacking; in checked studies, under half of them reflect an unresolved V gene, and why the rest are absent is not known. The DNA gave D and trimming, while V, J and clone size come from that table. The sample table shows approximately 500,000 clones, and about 75% are seen once. Of the sample, 9.5% to 15% is held by the ten largest clones.

The donors were healthy, HIV-negative adults who had no recently reported acute infections or vaccinations. Only Caucasian adults living in Nashville, Tennessee, USA were represented among the donors. In the unsorted samples, roughly 90 million PBMCs were counted, and genomic DNA was extracted using the QIAamp DNA Blood Mini kit. After blood collection by leukapheresis, PBMCs were isolated using Ficoll-Histopaque density gradient centrifugation and then cryopreserved in the vapor phase of liquid nitrogen. This sample stems from a study of shared clonotypes between healthy human individuals (dated by TCRdb to about 2020). Turning to the overall study: A few men and a couple of women, aged 18 to 49 years, made up the cohort. Blood TCR repertoires of five healthy adults were deeply sequenced to estimate repertoire size and the extent of clonotype sharing between individuals. Between about 0.8 and 9 billion PBMCs per donor were obtained by leukapheresis. To increase sequencing depth and limit assay-specific biases, TCR repertoire library preparation and sequencing were carried out by different laboratories using diverse techniques.

Findings and caveats that apply to the study as a whole: Sampling was restricted to blood, and TCR repertoires in tissues likely differ from the TCR repertoires found in blood. The genetic and exposure-history diversity represented was limited by the small number of donors. Based on pairwise subsampling, the degree of clonotype sharing among donors was expected to be affected by sequencing depth.

Spanning cysteine to phenylalanine, the CDR3 consists of 12 amino acids. Only the CDR3 part of the read is kept: 36 bases, read in frame from the first base. V loses 7 bases, J loses 5 bases, and the germline ends lie 12 bases apart. CDR1 MDHEN and CDR2 SYDVKM were looked up in the germline V gene. The sequence derives from a woman between 40 and 50 years old in good health. Some clones in this sample may be carry-over from other donors' samples. Sequencing used PBMCs. The sequence joins TRBV28 to TRBJ2-7; the D gene is perhaps TRBD1, from 6 matching bases. The DNA reads TGTGCCAGCAAACCAGGGGACCACGAGCAGTACTTC. It translates as CASKPGDHEQYF.